The clone carrying this T cell receptor (beta chain) has a handful of counts. Its specificity is unknown. CDR3 length: 14 residues. Germline-derived CDR1 and CDR2 are MDHEN and SYDVKM. The V segment lost 5 bases and the J segment 5 bases; nucleotides outside the gene matches: 6. This entry comes from a study of T cell repertoires in aging, cancer and after chemotherapy. Study details: Donor ages fell into six groups from 30 or younger up to 70 or older. Repeat sampling of healthy donors over several months to years showed clear clonal overlap.

Peripheral blood genomic DNA, not sorted cells or RNA, was the template. Multiplex touch-down PCR with TRB-A/B primers amplified rearranged V-D-J TRB sequences. TCRdb passed the multiplex PCR reads through MiXCR, listing each CDR3 protein once. Among about 13,000 distinct CDR3 sequences, over 25% were seen once, and the ten largest hold less than 3%. Study-wide findings and caveats: Age-matched healthy donors had significantly more diverse, less clonal blood TCR repertoires than untreated cancer patients. Loss of evenness, beyond lost richness, contributed to age-related TCR diversity decline in cancer patients.

Material for sequencing was blood. The sequence was collected from a human donor in good health. The chain is built from TRBV28 and TRBJ1-5; 7 bases align to TRBD1. This chain's CDR3 is CASSAPTGHQPQHF. The DNA of the CDR3 is TGTGCCAGCAGTGCCCCGACAGGGCATCAGCCCCAGCATTTT.